This T cell receptor (beta chain) came from a study of long-term antiretroviral therapy in people with HIV. Study-wide results and limits: With ART, diversity went up but was still lower than in transplant donor controls.

In regard to this clone: The antigen remains unidentified.

Germline CDR1 is LGHNA and CDR2 is YNFKEQ. The V gene end was trimmed by 4 bases and the J gene end by 6 bases; junction bases not matched to a gene: 6. The CDR3 covers 14 residues. The assay, immunoSEQ v3.0, was run at survey level. Profiled with immunoSEQ multiplex PCR; TCRdb holds only in-frame clones, not every one. The table shows roughly 45,000 clones, with approximately 79% occurring only once. This material consisted of unsorted PBMCs, taken 0.8 years after starting antiretroviral therapy. The sequence was obtained from a woman aged 18-29 years with HIV. The rearrangement uses TRBV4-2 and TRBJ2-7, with TRBD1 matching 10 bases. The CDR3: CASSRGQGDLEQYF. DNA for the CDR3: TGTGCCAGCAGCCGCGGACAGGGGGATCTCGAGCAGTACTTC.